Shown below are 5 T cell receptor beta chains from a single sample sequenced in a study of blood T cell repertoires in COVID-19. Sequencing was performed with immunoSEQ multiplex PCR; in TCRdb, only in-frame clones are kept and a portion is missing. The table has approximately 40,000 clones, roughly nine tenths seen once. Sequencing used peripheral blood. These receptors all come from a human donor in a cohort sampled during active COVID-19.

There are a few counts of this clone. The rearrangement joins TRBV7-9 to TRBJ2-1; TRBD2 matches 10 bases. The V gene's germline CDR1 is SEHNR and CDR2 FQNEAQ (reference sequence). CDR3 length equals 16 residues. Trimming took 0 bases from V and 2 from J; bases not matched to a gene: 1. DNA for the CDR3: TGTGCCAGCAGCTTAGCGGGGACTAGCGCCTACAATGAGCAGTTCTTC. Translation gives CASSLAGTSAYNEQFF.

This chain uses TRBV30 with TRBJ2-2; TRBD2 agrees at 14 bases. The junction had 7 bases not matched to a gene; V was cut back by 4 bases and J by 6 bases. The CDR3 has 16 residues. Germline V gene data show CDR1 as GTSNPN and CDR2 as SVGIG (reference sequence). The DNA of the CDR3 is TGTGCCTGGATCTCAAGGGGACTAGCGGGGGCCGGGGAGCTGTTTTTT. Translating it yields CAWISRGLAGAGELFF.

The chain has TRBV7-6 and TRBJ1-5, with D possibly being TRBD1 (6 bases). With 6 bases removed from V and 3 bases from J, the gap between germline ends came to 15 bases. The CDR3 consists of 15 residues. Germline lookup yields CDR1 SGHVS and CDR2 FNYEAQ. CDR3 protein: CASSRGQISNQPQHF. CDR3 DNA: TGTGCCAGCAGTCGAGGACAGATATCCAATCAGCCCCAGCATTTT.

The gene calls are TRBV5-1 and TRBJ2-3; TRBD2 matches 8 bases. This CDR3 spans 15 amino acids. The germline gives CDR1 SGHRS, CDR2 YFSETQ. The J segment lost 3 bases and the V segment lost 4 bases, leaving 7 bases of the junction unmatched. Here the CDR3 reads CASSAVAGGTDTQYF. In DNA, the CDR3 is TGCGCCAGCAGCGCGGTGGCGGGGGGAACAGATACGCAGTATTTT.

For the CDR3, the DNA is TGTGCCAGCAGCGTAGAAGAGTCCTACGAGCAGTACTTC. Translation: CASSVEESYEQYF. The V call is TRBV9, the J call TRBJ2-7, with no clear D. CDR1 is SGDLS, CDR2 YYNGEE, per germline. Trimming pared 0 bases from V and 1 base from J, leaving 5 bases between. The CDR3 is 13 amino acids.